Listed below are T cell receptor beta chains from one sample, sequenced in a study of blood T cell repertoires in COVID-19. TCRdb keeps only in-frame clones here, not all; method: immunoSEQ multiplex PCR. Among some 190,000 clones listed, around 85% were seen once. Sequencing was done on a sample of peripheral blood. Receptors originate from a person aged 65-85 years with COVID-19, enrolled during active disease. Each CDR3 is given with its conserved first and last residue. The D gene is left open where the match is weak. Size is omitted from some rows. Given values are once, few, many or a class for expanded clones.

abundance,j_gene,v_gene,d_gene,CDR3aa,CDR3nt
once,TRBJ2-1,TRBV7-3,TRBD2,CASSLNGLAGDNEQFF,TGTGCCAGCAGCTTAAACGGACTAGCTGGGGACAATGAGCAGTTCTTC
.,TRBJ1-5,TRBV29-1,TRBD1,CSVGGQQNQPQHF,TGCAGCGTCGGGGGACAGCAAAATCAGCCCCAGCATTTT
.,TRBJ2-7,TRBV3-1/TRBV3-2,.,CASSLLKSSYEQYF,TGTGCCAGCAGCCTCCTTAAGAGCTCCTACGAGCAGTACTTC
.,TRBJ2-1,TRBV24-1,TRBD2,CATSDAETSGDHYNEQFF,TGTGCCACCAGTGATGCCGAGACTAGCGGGGATCACTACAATGAGCAGTTCTTC
.,TRBJ1-1,TRBV7-9,.,CASSLSRGTEAFF,TGTGCCAGCAGCTTGAGTCGGGGCACTGAAGCTTTCTTT
few,TRBJ1-2,TRBV2,.,CASSESGHRGYTF,TGTGCCAGCAGTGAATCGGGACACCGAGGCTACACCTTC
.,TRBJ2-1,TRBV6-2/TRBV6-3,.,CASSYPPSEQFF,TGTGCCAGCAGTTATCCCCCCTCTGAGCAGTTCTTC
.,TRBJ1-2,TRBV7-6,TRBD1,CASSRGQGGANYGYTF,TGTGCCAGCAGCCGGGGACAGGGGGGAGCTAACTATGGCTACACCTTC
.,TRBJ2-6,TRBV7-2,TRBD1,CASSRRVGTGNSGANVLTF,TGTGCCAGCAGCCGCCGCGTGGGGACAGGGAATTCTGGGGCCAACGTCCTGACTTTC
.,TRBJ1-1,TRBV7-8,.,CASRTPGIERAFF,TGTGCCAGTCGAACCCCTGGCATTGAGAGGGCTTTCTTT
.,TRBJ2-1,TRBV9,.,CASRQTPNHNEQFF,TGTGCCAGCAGGCAGACACCTAACCACAATGAGCAGTTCTTC
.,TRBJ1-5,TRBV12-3/TRBV12-4,.,CASNKDSQPQHF,TGTGCCAGCAACAAGGACAGCCAGCCCCAGCATTTT
.,TRBJ2-2,TRBV10-3,TRBD1,CAITGSTGPTGELFF,TGTGCCATCACCGGGTCGACAGGGCCCACCGGGGAGCTGTTTTTT
.,TRBJ1-2,TRBV5-6,.,CASSLARGNYGYTF,TGTGCCAGCAGCTTGGCTAGGGGTAACTATGGCTACACCTTC
.,TRBJ2-4,TRBV3-1/TRBV3-2,.,CASSRTGNIQYF,TGTGCCAGCAGCCGAACAGGTAACATTCAGTACTTC
.,TRBJ2-7,TRBV6-2/TRBV6-3,.,CASTPPGKSYEQYF,TGTGCCAGCACCCCCCCAGGGAAGTCCTACGAGCAGTACTTC
.,TRBJ2-3,TRBV18,.,CASSLEVSTDTQYF,TGTGCCAGCTCACTTGAGGTTTCAACAGATACGCAGTATTTT
.,TRBJ2-3,TRBV19,.,CASSISPLAGTQYF,TGTGCCAGTAGTATCTCTCCCCTGGCGGGTACGCAGTATTTT
.,TRBJ2-2,TRBV19,TRBD1,CASSTGQGFNTGELFF,TGTGCCAGTAGTACGGGACAGGGATTTAACACCGGGGAGCTGTTTTTT
.,TRBJ1-1,TRBV29-1,TRBD1,CSVTRGTGRTEAFF,TGCAGCGTTACCCGGGGGACAGGTCGGACTGAAGCTTTCTTT
.,TRBJ2-5,TRBV6-5,.,CATKDTNQETQYF,TGTGCCACCAAGGACACAAACCAAGAGACCCAGTACTTC
few,TRBJ2-7,TRBV5-1,.,CASSLARSGEQYF,TGCGCCAGCAGCTTGGCTCGTTCGGGCGAGCAGTACTTC
.,TRBJ1-2,TRBV6-5,TRBD1,CASSYSRTGGGYGYTF,TGTGCCAGCAGTTACTCGCGGACAGGGGGGGGCTATGGCTACACCTTC
few,TRBJ2-7,TRBV7-3,.,CASSSPYEQYF,TGTGCCAGCAGCTCCCCGTACGAGCAGTACTTC
.,TRBJ1-6,TRBV6-5,.,CASTQGRAKNSPLHF,TGTGCCAGCACTCAGGGGAGGGCTAAGAATTCACCCCTCCACTTT
.,TRBJ2-7,TRBV24-1,TRBD2,CATSENGLAGEQYF,TGTGCCACCAGTGAAAATGGACTAGCGGGGGAGCAGTACTTC
.,TRBJ2-7,TRBV19,.,CASSIGRGTYEQYF,TGTGCCAGTAGTATTGGCAGGGGAACCTACGAGCAGTACTTC
.,TRBJ2-5,TRBV11-2,TRBD2,CASTLAGGGETQYF,TGTGCCAGCACCCTCGCGGGAGGGGGAGAGACCCAGTACTTC
.,TRBJ1-5,TRBV5-5,TRBD1,CASSFTGAAFNQPQHF,TGTGCCAGCAGCTTCACAGGGGCCGCATTCAATCAGCCCCAGCATTTT
.,TRBJ2-5,TRBV15,TRBD2,CATSSPPGASGRASETQYF,TGTGCCACCAGCTCCCCGCCCGGGGCTAGCGGGAGGGCCTCCGAGACCCAGTACTTC
medium-sized,TRBJ1-1,TRBV18,TRBD1,CASSPQGERAFF,TGTGCCAGCTCACCGCAGGGGGAGAGAGCTTTCTTT
.,TRBJ2-3,TRBV7-9,.,CASSVTGNVDDTQYF,TGTGCCAGCAGCGTAACAGGGAACGTCGACGATACGCAGTATTTT
once,TRBJ2-5,TRBV6-2/TRBV6-3,.,CASSYPDSRPTQYF,TGTGCCAGCAGTTACCCCGACAGTCGGCCGACCCAGTACTTC
once,TRBJ2-3,TRBV4-3,TRBD2,CASSQRAGAGDTQYF,TGCGCCAGCAGCCAAAGAGCGGGAGCGGGAGATACGCAGTATTTT
.,TRBJ2-6,TRBV6-6,TRBD1,CASNRGPGGMVSGANVLTF,TGTGCCAGCAATCGGGGGCCAGGGGGCATGGTATCTGGGGCCAACGTCCTGACTTTC
.,TRBJ2-7,TRBV3-1/TRBV3-2,.,CASQNIALANEQYF,TGTGCCAGCCAAAATATTGCCCTAGCCAACGAGCAGTACTTC
.,TRBJ2-2,TRBV7-2,.,CASSLDGSTPGELFF,TGTGCCAGCAGCTTAGATGGTAGCACCCCCGGGGAGCTGTTTTTT